The entry below gives a single T cell receptor beta chain sequence along with its context. Its antigen is not identified. The record originates from a study of regulatory T cells in long-lasting Graves disease. Germline CDR1 and CDR2: SEHNR and FQNEAQ (reference sequence). The CDR3 consists of 16 residues. V was pared by 1 base and J by 0 bases, with 3 bases of the junction left unmatched. Time point in this sample: persistent/refractory GD, antithyroid drugs over 5 years with positive TRAb. Isolated PBMC RNA provided the starting material for the TCR library. General study results and limits: Among persistent patients, a larger number of public clonotypes were shared (2,741) than among newly diagnosed patients (about 970). The analysis examined peripheral blood only and excluded thyroid tissue. TCR diversity was lower in persistent Graves' patients (versus newly diagnosed ones). Under persistent disease, TRBV28, TRBJ1-2 and TRBJ2-5 were used preferentially.

Construction of the TCR beta libraries employed iRepertoire HTBI primers in conjunction with Arm-PCR of CDR3 regions. Via MiXCR, TCRdb re-called the multiplex PCR reads, giving one row per CDR3 protein. The sample has a few hundred thousand distinct CDR3 sequences; roughly 24% are singletons. The sample here was peripheral blood mononuclear cells (PBMCs), taken when the disease was refractory, from a patient treated with antithyroid drugs. The TCR comes from a woman between 40 and 55 years old with Graves disease. The chain employs TRBV7-9 and TRBJ2-1; 7 bases line up with TRBD2. In nucleotides, the CDR3 is TGTGCCAGCAGCTTAGTCCGGACTAGCTCCTACAATGAGCAGTTCTTC. Protein product: CASSLVRTSSYNEQFF. Using reference TRBV7-9 and TRBJ2-1 for the parts outside the CDR3, the full variable domain is DTGVSQNPRHKITKRGQNVTFRCDPISEHNRLYWYRQTLGQGPEFLTYFQNEAQLEKSRLLSDRFSAERPKGSFSTLEIQRTEQGDSAMYLCASSLVRTSSYNEQFFGPGTRLTVL.